Listed below are T cell receptor beta chains from one sample, sequenced in a study of beta chain features in type 1 diabetes. Profiled with immunoSEQ multiplex PCR; TCRdb holds only in-frame clones, not every one. The table records roughly 330,000 clones, roughly 12% of them present only once. Sample: naive CD4+ T cells from blood. Receptor source: a woman between 18 and 30 years old with type 1 diabetes. The CDR3 runs from the conserved cysteine through the conserved F or W. A D gene is named only where the DNA matches it firmly. Expanded clones are given a class, and other clones once, few, many or no size at all.

D	V	size	J	CDR3	DNA
.	TRBV7-9	few	TRBJ1-5	CASSLWEDQPQHF	TGTGCCAGCAGCCTCTGGGAGGATCAGCCCCAGCATTTT
.	TRBV11-2	few	TRBJ2-5	CASSPSRGGAETQYF	TGTGCCAGCAGCCCCTCGCGTGGGGGCGCAGAGACCCAGTACTTC
.	TRBV30	few	TRBJ1-1	CAWSGGAEAFF	TGTGCCTGGTCCGGGGGTGCTGAAGCTTTCTTT
TRBD2	TRBV5-1	few	TRBJ2-1	CASSLATSGSEQFF	TGCGCCAGCAGCTTGGCGACTAGCGGGAGTGAGCAGTTCTTC
TRBD2	TRBV28	.	TRBJ2-1	CASSSGVASGRMDEQFF	TGTGCCAGCAGTTCGGGGGTGGCTAGCGGGAGGATGGATGAGCAGTTCTTC
.	TRBV28	few	TRBJ2-7	CASSSPQGYEQYF	TGTGCCAGCAGTTCCCCACAGGGCTACGAGCAGTACTTC
.	TRBV9	.	TRBJ2-3	CASSVDGVTDTQYF	TGTGCCAGCAGCGTCGACGGGGTGACAGATACGCAGTATTTT
TRBD1	TRBV19	.	TRBJ2-7	CASSQDRVGEQYF	TGTGCCAGTAGCCAGGACAGGGTGGGCGAGCAGTACTTC
.	TRBV1	few	TRBJ2-2	CTSSHPSRGLAGGTGELFF	TGCACCAGCAGCCATCCTTCCAGGGGGCTAGCGGGAGGCACCGGGGAGCTGTTTTTT
.	TRBV11-3	.	TRBJ1-2	CASSGRGLYGYTF	TGTGCCAGCAGCGGACGGGGACTGTATGGCTACACCTTC
.	TRBV30	few	TRBJ2-7	CAWRTLSEQYF	TGTGCCTGGAGGACTTTGAGCGAGCAGTACTTC
.	TRBV28	.	TRBJ1-1	CASSVTGTRTEAFF	TGTGCCAGCAGTGTAACAGGGACAAGAACTGAAGCTTTCTTT
TRBD2	TRBV4-1	.	TRBJ2-5	CASSQERASGMKTQYF	TGCGCCAGCAGCCAAGAACGGGCTAGCGGGATGAAGACCCAGTACTTC
TRBD1	TRBV18	few	TRBJ2-1	CASSPTQGARGNEQFF	TGTGCCAGCTCGCCTACACAGGGGGCGAGGGGCAATGAGCAGTTCTTC
TRBD1	TRBV5-1	.	TRBJ1-1	CASSPGTGGTEAFF	TGCGCCAGCAGCCCAGGGACAGGGGGCACTGAAGCTTTCTTT
.	TRBV5-1	few	TRBJ2-2	CASSPTGLWTGELFF	TGCGCCAGCAGCCCAACAGGGTTGTGGACCGGGGAGCTGTTTTTT
TRBD2	TRBV7-9	.	TRBJ2-2	CASSALLAGVNTGELFF	TGTGCCAGCAGCGCCCTTCTAGCGGGTGTGAACACCGGGGAGCTGTTTTTT
TRBD2	TRBV28	.	TRBJ2-7	CASSWTSGRQYEQYF	TGTGCCAGCAGTTGGACTAGCGGGAGGCAGTACGAGCAGTACTTC
TRBD1	TRBV18	.	TRBJ2-7	CASSPPGTGSYEQYF	TGTGCCAGCTCACCACCGGGGACAGGGTCCTACGAGCAGTACTTC
.	TRBV29-1	few	TRBJ1-1	CSAFAYGEAFF	TGCAGCGCTTTCGCGTATGGTGAAGCTTTCTTT
.	TRBV2	few	TRBJ2-1	CASSWDTAYNEQFF	TGTGCCAGCAGTTGGGACACGGCCTACAATGAGCAGTTCTTC
TRBD1	TRBV7-9	.	TRBJ1-2	CASSSGTGIYGYTF	TGTGCCAGCAGCTCCGGGACAGGGATCTATGGCTACACCTTC
.	TRBV19	.	TRBJ2-1	CASRTGSSSYNEQFF	TGTGCCAGTCGTACCGGGAGCAGCTCCTACAATGAGCAGTTCTTC
.	TRBV19	.	TRBJ1-1	CASSITWGVMNTEAFF	TGTGCCAGTAGTATTACGTGGGGGGTCATGAACACTGAAGCTTTCTTT
.	TRBV9	.	TRBJ2-2	CASNIGVANTGELFF	TGTGCCAGCAATATAGGAGTCGCGAACACCGGGGAGCTGTTTTTT
.	TRBV19	few	TRBJ1-4	CASSRVRTNEKLFF	TGTGCCAGTAGTCGGGTGAGGACTAATGAAAAACTGTTTTTT
TRBD2	TRBV7-2	few	TRBJ2-1	CASSSWDYGNNEQFF	TGTGCCAGCAGCTCGTGGGACTATGGGAACAATGAGCAGTTCTTC
.	TRBV11-2	.	TRBJ2-1	CASSLSVSEQFF	TGTGCCAGCAGCTTATCGGTGAGTGAGCAGTTCTTC
.	TRBV5-6	.	TRBJ2-6	CASSLGRLGAGANVLTF	TGTGCCAGCAGCTTGGGACGCCTAGGGGCGGGGGCCAACGTCCTGACTTTC
.	TRBV19	.	TRBJ1-1	CASSMSREAFF	TGTGCCAGTAGTATGAGCAGGGAAGCTTTCTTT
TRBD2	TRBV27	.	TRBJ2-3	CASSFFSRGTSGSLDTQYF	TGTGCCAGCAGTTTTTTTTCTCGCGGGACTAGCGGGAGTCTTGATACGCAGTATTTT
.	TRBV14	few	TRBJ1-1	CASSPFAGMAEAFF	TGTGCCAGCAGCCCGTTCGCGGGGATGGCTGAAGCTTTCTTT
.	TRBV28	.	TRBJ2-3	CASIAPLPTDTQYF	TGTGCCAGCATAGCCCCGCTCCCCACAGATACGCAGTATTTT
.	TRBV6-5	few	TRBJ1-5	CASSALWGGNQPQHF	TGTGCCAGCAGTGCACTCTGGGGAGGCAATCAGCCCCAGCATTTT
TRBD2	TRBV15	.	TRBJ2-5	CATSRDLAGGRETQYF	TGTGCCACCAGCAGAGATTTAGCGGGAGGCCGAGAGACCCAGTACTTC
TRBD1	TRBV29-1	few	TRBJ2-3	CSVGTGTQYF	TGCAGCGTTGGGACAGGCACGCAGTATTTT
.	TRBV28	.	TRBJ2-3	CASSRADRLSTDTQYF	TGTGCCAGCAGTCGAGCGGACAGACTTAGCACAGATACGCAGTATTTT
.	TRBV2	.	TRBJ2-1	CASLQIRNNEQFF	TGTGCCAGCTTACAGATACGGAACAATGAGCAGTTCTTC
TRBD2	TRBV19	.	TRBJ2-5	CASSKGTSGINWGETQYF	TGTGCCAGTAGTAAAGGGACTAGCGGGATAAACTGGGGAGAGACCCAGTACTTC
.	TRBV21-1	.	TRBJ2-5	CASSKLFGLAGGGQETQYF	TGTGCCAGCAGCAAACTGTTCGGGCTAGCGGGAGGAGGGCAAGAGACCCAGTACTTC
TRBD1	TRBV5-5	few	TRBJ2-1	CASSSDRGSSYNEQFF	TGTGCCAGCAGCTCGGACAGGGGCAGCTCCTACAATGAGCAGTTCTTC
.	TRBV6-1	.	TRBJ2-1	CASSADNEQFF	TGTGCCAGCAGTGCGGACAATGAGCAGTTCTTC
TRBD2	TRBV5-4	few	TRBJ2-3	CASSLAPGLAGGPGTDTQYF	TGTGCCAGCAGCTTGGCGCCGGGACTAGCGGGAGGGCCTGGGACAGATACGCAGTATTTT
.	TRBV21-1	.	TRBJ1-3	CASRTALSGNTIYF	TGTGCCTCCCGGACAGCCCTCTCTGGAAACACCATATATTTT
.	TRBV30	.	TRBJ1-1	CAWSVSGAVISEAFF	TGTGCCTGGAGTGTATCAGGGGCCGTTATCTCTGAAGCTTTCTTT
TRBD2	TRBV30	few	TRBJ2-1	CAWYAGGNNEQFF	TGTGCCTGGTATGCGGGAGGGAACAATGAGCAGTTCTTC
TRBD1	TRBV7-2	.	TRBJ2-7	CASSIWTGTNEQYF	TGTGCCAGCAGCATATGGACAGGGACCAACGAGCAGTACTTC
TRBD1	TRBV2	.	TRBJ1-4	CASSEAGQAPKLFF	TGTGCCAGCAGTGAAGCGGGACAGGCCCCAAAACTGTTTTTT
.	TRBV29-1	.	TRBJ2-3	CSVAGTYTDTQYF	TGCAGCGTGGCTGGGACATACACAGATACGCAGTATTTT
.	TRBV28	few	TRBJ1-1	CASSIRRTEAFF	TGTGCCAGCAGTATACGGAGAACCGAAGCTTTCTTT
TRBD2	TRBV7-2	few	TRBJ2-1	CASSSGSSSGSTYNEQFF	TGTGCCAGCAGCTCGGGGAGTTCTAGCGGGAGTACGTACAATGAGCAGTTCTTC
TRBD2	TRBV29-1	few	TRBJ2-5	CSVSPRLAQTQYF	TGCAGCGTGTCACCCCGACTAGCGCAGACCCAGTACTTC
.	TRBV29-1	few	TRBJ2-2	CSVVSINTGELFF	TGCAGCGTTGTGAGCATTAACACCGGGGAGCTGTTTTTT
.	TRBV30	.	TRBJ1-2	CAWSSRISNYGYTF	TGTGCCTGGAGTTCCAGAATATCTAACTATGGCTACACCTTC
TRBD2	TRBV4-1	few	TRBJ2-7	CASSQQFGGRAAYEQYF	TGCGCCAGCAGCCAACAGTTCGGCGGGAGAGCAGCCTACGAGCAGTACTTC
.	TRBV20-1	.	TRBJ1-5	CSADGGQAQHF	TGCAGTGCCGACGGGGGTCAGGCCCAGCATTTT
.	TRBV6-6	few	TRBJ1-1	CASSTGSQTEAFF	TGTGCCAGCAGTACAGGAAGCCAGACTGAAGCTTTCTTT